The rows below give T cell receptor beta chains drawn from one sample of a study of metastatic and nonmetastatic thyroid tumors. TCRdb re-called the PCR reads with MiXCR. The sample consists of over 45,000 clones, 24% of them appearing once. Material: blood. The receptors derive from a male donor with papillary thyroid cancer or a benign thyroid nodule (not recorded which). Some clones in this sample may be carry-over from other donors' samples. CDR3s include the opening cysteine and the closing phenylalanine or tryptophan. The order of the fields is J gene, V gene, clone size, D gene, CDR3 DNA, CDR3 protein. A D gene is named only where the DNA matches it firmly. Some rows have no size entry. The others give once, few or many, or a class for an expanded clone.

J gene: TRBJ2-7
V gene: TRBV6-1
clone size: -
D gene: -
CDR3 DNA: TGTGCCAGCAGTTTAGTGGCTGGCGACGAGCAGTACTTC
CDR3 protein: CASSLVAGDEQYF

J gene: TRBJ2-3
V gene: TRBV24-1
clone size: many
D gene: -
CDR3 DNA: TGTGCCACCAGTACCGATCAACAGGGAATCCCAGATACGCAGTATTTT
CDR3 protein: CATSTDQQGIPDTQYF

J gene: TRBJ1-6
V gene: TRBV25-1
clone size: few
D gene: -
CDR3 DNA: TGTGCCAGCAGTGAAGGGGGGTTTTATTCACCCCTCCACTTT
CDR3 protein: CASSEGGFYSPLHF

J gene: TRBJ1-6
V gene: TRBV20-1
clone size: once
D gene: -
CDR3 DNA: TGCAGTGCTAGCATACAAACAGGGTTAAATTCACCCCTCCACTTT
CDR3 protein: CSASIQTGLNSPLHF

J gene: TRBJ2-5
V gene: TRBV7-9
clone size: many
D gene: TRBD2
CDR3 DNA: TGTGCCAGGGGCGGGGGGAATGAAGAGACCCAGTACTTC
CDR3 protein: CARGGGNEETQYF

J gene: TRBJ1-1
V gene: TRBV10-3
clone size: few
D gene: TRBD1
CDR3 DNA: TGTGCCATCAGAAACAGGGGGCTCAGCACTGAAGCTTTCTTT
CDR3 protein: CAIRNRGLSTEAFF

J gene: TRBJ1-6
V gene: TRBV28
clone size: -
D gene: -
CDR3 DNA: TGTGCCAGCAGTTGGACCGGAGCTTTGAATTCACCCCTCCACTTT
CDR3 protein: CASSWTGALNSPLHF

J gene: TRBJ1-4
V gene: TRBV6-1
clone size: -
D gene: -
CDR3 DNA: TGTGCCAGCAGTGATAGGGTTGGGTCAAATGAAAAACTGTTTTTT
CDR3 protein: CASSDRVGSNEKLFF

J gene: TRBJ1-2
V gene: TRBV12-3/TRBV12-4
clone size: many
D gene: TRBD1
CDR3 DNA: TGTGCCAGCAGCCCCGGACAGGGAAACTATGGCTACACCTTC
CDR3 protein: CASSPGQGNYGYTF

J gene: TRBJ2-7
V gene: TRBV16
clone size: -
D gene: -
CDR3 DNA: TGTGCCAGCAGCCCGGACCCGGGACATGAGGAGTACTTC
CDR3 protein: CASSPDPGHEEYF

J gene: TRBJ2-7
V gene: TRBV25-1
clone size: -
D gene: TRBD2
CDR3 DNA: TGTGCCAGCAGTGATAACCCGGGAGCGGGAGATATCCACGAGCAGTACTTC
CDR3 protein: CASSDNPGAGDIHEQYF